The 32 T cell receptor beta chains below come from one sample, sequenced in a study of human T cells and chemical hapten exposure. TCRdb called the RACE reads again in MiXCR, with one record for every CDR3 protein. This sample has 100,000 to 150,000 distinct CDR3 sequences, with more than 7.5% found just once. The time point is: healthy volunteer bleed at 2 weeks. The starting material, unfractionated whole blood, was used for total RNA extraction. Sequencing was carried out using whole blood. These receptors originate from a male donor in good health. Some clones in this sample may be carry-over from other donors' samples.

The V and J genes are TRBV11-2 and TRBJ1-6; 8 bases map to TRBD1. The CDR3 spans 16 residues. Germline V gene data show CDR1 as SGHAT and CDR2 as FQNNGV. The trim removed 4 bases at V and 9 bases at J, leaving 11 bases unmatched. This chain's CDR3 is CASSYMDRENSSPLHF. CDR3 DNA: TGTGCCAGCAGCTACATGGACAGGGAGAACTCTTCACCCCTCCACTTT.

This clonotype has a handful of counts. V usage is TRBV6-2 or TRBV6-3 and J usage is TRBJ1-5; D is possibly TRBD1 (5 bases). The V gene's germline CDR1 is MNHEY and CDR2 SVGEGT. The CDR3 has 15 amino acids. The germline V and J ends were trimmed by 7 bases and 1 base, with 14 bases remaining between them. This CDR3 reads CASTTTVVSNQPQHF. The CDR3 DNA is TGTGCCAGCACCACGACAGTCGTGAGCAATCAGCCCCAGCATTTT.

This clonotype was recorded at least ten times. This chain joins TRBV5-1 and TRBJ2-7; D is ambiguous. V gave up 0 bases and J gave up 4 bases, with 8 bases separating them. Germline V gene data show CDR1 as SGHRS and CDR2 as YFSETQ. The CDR3 sequence is 13 residues long. CDR3: CASSLVGLYEQYF. The CDR3 nucleotides read TGCGCCAGCAGCTTGGTTGGGTTATACGAGCAGTACTTC.

This clonotype was recorded at least ten times. This chain links TRBV3-1 with TRBJ2-7; TRBD2 matches 11 bases. This CDR3 contains 15 residues. V shed 4 bases and J 2 bases; nucleotides not matched to a gene: 4. Germline V gives CDR1 LGHDT, CDR2 YNNKEL (reference sequence). CDR3 region: CASSPTSGATYEQYF. The CDR3 region has the DNA TGTGCCAGCAGCCCGACTAGCGGGGCAACCTACGAGCAGTACTTC.

To note about this clonotype: One base away lies a much larger clone, so this may be a sequencing read error. The chain carries TRBV7-9 and TRBJ1-1; D might be TRBD1 (6 bases). Looked up from germline, CDR1 is SEHNR and CDR2 is FQNEAQ (reference sequence). The CDR3 length is 16 residues. CDR3 DNA sequence: TGTGCCAGCAGCTTAGCCCGGACAGTCTTGAACGCTGAAGCTTTCTTT. Its protein product is CASSLARTVLNAEAFF.

Many counts were recorded for this clonotype. This chain connects TRBV21-1 to TRBJ2-2; the tabulated D call, TRBD2, remains unverified against the DNA. TRBV21-1 counts as a pseudogene. The CDR3 totals 19 residues. CDR3 nucleotide sequence: TGTGCCAGCAGCATCAGAACTGGGACTAGTGAAGTTTGGATTCGGGAGCTGTTTTTT. It specifies CASSIRTGTSEVWIRELFF.

The J gene is TRBJ2-7, the V gene TRBV7-9, with 8 bases fitting TRBD2. The CDR3 sequence is 15 residues long. V was pared by 5 bases and J by 6 bases, with 12 bases of the junction left unmatched. The germline V gene encodes CDR1 SEHNR and CDR2 FQNEAQ (reference sequence). This CDR3 is CASSPSGSGLAEQYF. The CDR3 coding sequence is TGTGCCAGCAGCCCAAGCGGGAGCGGGTTGGCCGAGCAGTACTTC. The variable domain in full, with the rest retrieved from reference TRBV7-9 and TRBJ2-7, is DTGVSQNPRHKITKRGQNVTFRCDPISEHNRLYWYRQTLGQGPEFLTYFQNEAQLEKSRLLSDRFSAERPKGSFSTLEIQRTEQGDSAMYLCASSPSGSGLAEQYFGPGTRLTVT.

The gene calls are TRBV23-1 and TRBJ2-1, with 7 bases lining up with TRBD1. TRBV23-1 is an ORF; its function is uncertain. The CDR3 sequence is 15 residues long. V dropped 5 bases and J dropped 0; count of bases not matched to a gene: 4. CDR3 nucleotides: TGCGCCAGCAGTTGGGGACAGAGCTCCTACAATGAGCAGTTCTTC. Residues: CASSWGQSSYNEQFF.

The V and J genes are TRBV13 and TRBJ2-2; TRBD2 agrees at 7 bases. The CDR3 has 16 residues. CDR1 and CDR2 (germline): PRHDT, FYEKMQ (reference sequence). V was clipped by 1 base and J by 5 bases; unmatched bases: 7. The CDR3 nucleotides read TGTGCCAGCAGCTTAGTGGCTAGCGGTAGAACCGGGGAGCTGTTTTTT. This translates into CASSLVASGRTGELFF.

This clonotype was recorded a few times. This chain joins TRBV7-2 and TRBJ2-7; the match to TRBD2 covers 8 bases. CDR1 is SGHTA, CDR2 FQGNSA, per germline. The CDR3 spans 18 residues. The J segment lost 1 base and the V segment lost 1 base, leaving 12 bases of the junction unmatched. Here the CDR3 reads CASSLEAGAGVRSYEQYF. The CDR3 DNA is TGTGCCAGCAGCTTAGAAGCGGGGGCAGGGGTCAGGTCCTACGAGCAGTACTTC.

This chain uses TRBV4-2 with TRBJ2-3, with 13 bases aligning to TRBD2. The junction had 3 bases not matched to a gene; V was cut back by 2 bases and J by 4 bases. The germline V gene has CDR1 LGHNA and CDR2 YNFKEQ. The CDR3 is 16 amino acids. The DNA of the CDR3 is TGTGCCAGCAGCCAAACTAGCGGGGGGGGGGCAGATACGCAGTATTTT. Protein: CASSQTSGGGADTQYF.

The rearrangement links TRBV4-2 to TRBJ2-5; D might be TRBD1 (6 bases). V lost 1 base and J 4 bases, leaving 13 bases between the germline ends. The CDR3 spans 15 residues. Germline V gene sequence: CDR1 LGHNA, CDR2 YNFKEQ. CDR3 nucleotides: TGTGCCAGCAGCCAAGTTGGGGGCGCGACAGAGACCCAGTACTTC. Its protein is CASSQVGGATETQYF.

This clonotype appeared a few times. The chain combines TRBV2 with TRBJ2-2, with D hard to call. Trimming took 4 bases from V and 0 from J, leaving 9 bases between them. Per the germline V gene, CDR1 is SNHLY and CDR2 is FYNNEI. This CDR3 has 15 residues. The CDR3 DNA reads TGTGCCAGCAGTGCCGCCAGGTCGAACACCGGGGAGCTGTTTTTT. It specifies CASSAARSNTGELFF.

This clonotype has ten or more counts. The V call is TRBV19, the J call TRBJ2-7; TRBD2 might be the D (6 bases). V lost 10 bases to trimming and J lost 1 base, with 20 bases between them. The CDR3 consists of 15 residues. CDR1 and CDR2 (germline): LNHDA, SQIVND (reference sequence). The DNA of the CDR3 is TGTGCCACAAGGGTAGGGGCGGGACGATCCTACGAGCAGTACTTC. Translated: CATRVGAGRSYEQYF.

This clonotype was seen a handful of times. The chain combines TRBV7-9 with TRBJ2-2; perhaps TRBD2 as D (6 bases). This CDR3 has 13 amino acids. Between the trimmed V and J ends, which lost 5 bases and 6 bases, there was a span of 10 bases. The germline V gene has CDR1 SEHNR and CDR2 FQNEAQ (reference sequence). CDR3: CASSTGGSGELFF. In nucleotides, the CDR3 is TGTGCCAGCAGCACCGGAGGGTCCGGGGAGCTGTTTTTT. The full variable domain, in which reference TRBV7-9 and TRBJ2-2 provide the parts outside the CDR3, is DTGVSQNPRHKITKRGQNVTFRCDPISEHNRLYWYRQTLGQGPEFLTYFQNEAQLEKSRLLSDRFSAERPKGSFSTLEIQRTEQGDSAMYLCASSTGGSGELFFGEGSRLTVL.

This clonotype came up many times. The genes are TRBV5-4 and TRBJ2-2, with a weak D call TRBD2 (6 bases). Germline CDR1 reads SGHNT; CDR2 reads YYREEE (reference sequence). The CDR3 sequence is 15 residues long. Between the trimmed V and J ends, which lost 5 bases and 2 bases, there was a span of 13 bases. CDR3 protein: CASSPGETNTGELFF. The CDR3 DNA follows: TGTGCCAGCAGTCCGGGGGAGACAAACACCGGGGAGCTGTTTTTT.

This clonotype appeared many times. The rearrangement joins TRBV10-3 to TRBJ1-1, with D unclear. The CDR3 runs 15 residues. From germline, CDR1 is ENHRY and CDR2 SYGVKD. V lost 0 bases and J 5 bases, leaving 13 bases between the germline ends. CDR3 loop: CAISESPGRRTEAFF. CDR3 DNA sequence: TGTGCCATCAGTGAGTCGCCAGGTCGTCGAACTGAAGCTTTCTTT.

This clonotype has just a few counts. This sequence joins TRBV7-2 and TRBJ2-7; 7 nucleotides agree with TRBD2. The V segment lost 6 bases and the J segment 4 bases; nucleotides outside the gene matches: 9. CDR1 and CDR2 (germline): SGHTA, FQGNSA. The CDR3 is 14 residues long. The CDR3 sequence is CASSKGGTAYEQYF. Here the CDR3 DNA reads TGTGCCAGCAGTAAGGGAGGGACCGCGTACGAGCAGTACTTC.

This clonotype was recorded many times. The chain links TRBV3-1 to TRBJ2-2; D remains ambiguous. V lost 0 bases to trimming and J lost 2 bases, with 7 bases between them. The length of the CDR3 is 15 residues. CDR1 is LGHDT, CDR2 YNNKEL, per germline (reference sequence). CDR3 DNA: TGTGCCAGCAGCCAAGACAACAGAAACACCGGGGAGCTGTTTTTT. Amino acids: CASSQDNRNTGELFF.

This clonotype was detected ten times or more. The chain carries TRBV7-9 and TRBJ2-7; 7 bases align to TRBD1. This CDR3 contains 17 residues. Germline CDR1 SEHNR, CDR2 FQNEAQ (reference sequence). The V and J ends lost 5 bases and 3 bases, in that order; junction bases with no gene match: 16. CDR3 in DNA: TGTGCCAGCAGCAATCGACGTCCCGGGACAGCGATCTACGAGCAGTACTTC. Protein sequence: CASSNRRPGTAIYEQYF.

A few counts support this clonotype. CDR3 protein: CASRTLGGAVGGYTF. CDR3 bases: TGTGCCAGCAGGACGTTAGGGGGCGCGGTCGGTGGCTACACCTTC. The chain links TRBV5-4 to TRBJ1-2, with TRBD1 matching over 7 bases. The CDR3 runs to 15 residues. Germline values: CDR1 SGHNT, CDR2 YYREEE (reference sequence). With V trimmed by 5 bases and J by 7 bases, 14 bases remained unmatched.

The chain has TRBV7-2 and TRBJ2-2, with TRBD2 as a possible D gene (5 bases). Trimming removed 4 bases at V and 7 bases at J, with 10 bases between. The CDR3 runs to 13 residues. CDR1 is SGHTA, CDR2 FQGNSA, per germline. This CDR3 reads CASSSGRDGELFF. DNA of the CDR3: TGTGCCAGCAGCTCGGGCCGGGACGGGGAGCTGTTTTTT. The complete variable domain, with remaining parts taken from reference TRBV7-2 and TRBJ2-2, reads GAGVSQSPSNKVTEKGKDVELRCDPISGHTALYWYRQSLGQGLEFLIYFQGNSAPDKSGLPSDRFSAERTGGSVSTLTIQRTQQEDSAVYLCASSSGRDGELFFGEGSRLTVL.

The genes are TRBV23-1 and TRBJ2-3; 8 positions match TRBD2. TRBV23-1 is an ORF for which the function is uncertain. The J segment lost 0 bases and the V segment lost 4 bases, leaving 15 bases of the junction unmatched. This CDR3 contains 19 residues. The CDR3 loop reads CASSPPVSGGHPSTDTQYF. The DNA of the CDR3 is TGCGCCAGCAGTCCTCCGGTGAGCGGGGGCCATCCTAGCACAGATACGCAGTATTTT.

The chain has TRBV20-1 and TRBJ1-1; no reliable D call. Per germline, CDR1 DFQATT and CDR2 SNEGSKA (reference sequence). CDR3 length: 13 amino acids. The ends were cut back, 1 base at V and 1 base at J, with 7 bases in the middle. The CDR3 coding sequence is TGCAGTGCTAGAGTAGGGCAGAACACTGAAGCTTTCTTT. It encodes CSARVGQNTEAFF.

This chain uses TRBV6-8 with TRBJ2-4, with TRBD1 as a possible D gene (6 bases). Trimming removed 2 bases from V and 9 bases from J, with 20 bases in between. CDR1 and CDR2 from the germline V gene are MNHGY and SAAAGT. The length of the CDR3 is 16 residues. The CDR3 sequence: CASSYHSAGRGGIQYF. CDR3 nucleotides: TGTGCCAGCAGTTACCACAGTGCAGGACGAGGGGGCATTCAGTACTTC.

This clonotype was counted many times. The CDR3 sequence: CASSSPLAGSTDTQYF. CDR3 in DNA: TGTGCCAGCAGCTCTCCACTAGCGGGGTCCACAGATACGCAGTATTTT. The rearrangement links TRBV7-9 to TRBJ2-3, with 10 bases aligning to TRBD2. The CDR3 runs to 16 residues. The germline V gene has CDR1 SEHNR and CDR2 FQNEAQ (reference sequence). Unmatched junction bases numbered 6, after V lost 4 bases and J lost 2 bases.

To note about this clonotype: This may stem from a read error, because a much larger clone lies one nucleotide away. This rearrangement joins TRBV5-5 to TRBJ1-1; weak D call: TRBD1 (5 bases). The V end lost 6 bases, the J end lost 0 bases, and 18 bases lay between the germline ends. The CDR3 totals 16 residues. Germline loops: CDR1 SGHKS, CDR2 YYEKEE (reference sequence). CDR3: CASNFGRRGVNTEAFF. The CDR3 bases are TGTGCCAGCAACTTTGGGAGGAGGGGAGTGAACACTGAAGCTTTCTTT.

At least ten counts were recorded for this clonotype. V and J are TRBV6-5 and TRBJ2-2; weak D call: TRBD1 (6 bases). Germline V gives CDR1 MNHEY, CDR2 SVGAGI. This CDR3 region has 15 residues. The V gene lost 0 bases and the J gene lost 7 bases, with 12 bases spanning the gap. The CDR3 DNA sequence: TGTGCCAGCAGTTACTCGTCAGGGGCAAACGGGGAGCTGTTTTTT. Amino acids: CASSYSSGANGELFF.

V usage is TRBV29-1 and J usage is TRBJ1-2, with 9 bases fitting TRBD1. CDR1 and CDR2 (germline): SQVTM, ANQGSEA. The CDR3 extends over 13 amino acids. Germline trimming cut 7 bases from V and 1 base from J; bases unmatched to any gene: 4. Here the CDR3 reads CSDRDRDNYGYTF. The CDR3, as DNA: TGCAGCGACCGGGACAGGGATAACTATGGCTACACCTTC.

The V gene is TRBV30, the J gene TRBJ1-2; D unresolved. Trimming removed 0 bases from V and 2 bases from J, with 7 bases in between. The CDR3 sequence is 13 residues long. Per the germline V gene, CDR1 is GTSNPN and CDR2 is SVGIG (reference sequence). The CDR3 loop is CAWSVQTNYGYTF. CDR3 sequence (DNA): TGTGCCTGGAGTGTTCAGACCAACTATGGCTACACCTTC.

This clonotype was detected ten times or more. V usage is TRBV6-5 and J usage is TRBJ2-7; TRBD2 matches 10 bases. The CDR3 consists of 15 residues. From germline, CDR1 is MNHEY and CDR2 SVGAGI. After removal of 5 bases from V and 2 bases from J, the junction contained 6 bases not matched to a gene. CDR3 DNA sequence: TGTGCCAGCAGTCCACGAGCGGGAGGGCCCTACGAGCAGTACTTC. This codes for CASSPRAGGPYEQYF.

In its sample, this clonotype was seen many times. DNA of the CDR3: TGTGCCAGCACCCTGGGGCTAGGCTTCGATACGCAGTATTTT. Translating gives CASTLGLGFDTQYF. The chain uses TRBV6-5 and TRBJ2-3; weak D call: TRBD1 (5 bases). The CDR3 runs 14 residues. Germline CDR1 and CDR2: MNHEY and SVGAGI. V shed 7 bases and J shed 6 bases, with 17 bases lying between them.